The present T cell receptor beta chain was sequenced within a study of cytomegalovirus exposure and HLA in healthy donors. Assay used: immunoSEQ multiplex PCR; TCRdb lists only in-frame clones, some missing. The sample lists 200,000 to 250,000 clones; approximately 88% were seen once. These donors were members of the approximately 110-subject validation cohort, a group separate from the roughly 670-subject first cohort. Findings and caveats of the study: Most sequenced TCRs were rare (though some public TCRs occurred in many donors).

The CDR3 has 15 amino acids. J lost 7 bases, V lost 7 bases, and 11 bases had no gene match. The germline V gene encodes CDR1 MNHEY and CDR2 SMNVEV (reference sequence). For this clone: No antigen is known for it.

The chain uses TRBV27 and TRBJ2-1, with TRBD2 matching over 9 bases. Material for sequencing was PBMCs. This TCR came from a young woman in good health and CMV-seropositive. The CDR3 DNA reads as TGTGCCAGCACCCTAGCGGGACTCCCGGGAAATGAGCAGTTCTTC. Translating gives CASTLAGLPGNEQFF.